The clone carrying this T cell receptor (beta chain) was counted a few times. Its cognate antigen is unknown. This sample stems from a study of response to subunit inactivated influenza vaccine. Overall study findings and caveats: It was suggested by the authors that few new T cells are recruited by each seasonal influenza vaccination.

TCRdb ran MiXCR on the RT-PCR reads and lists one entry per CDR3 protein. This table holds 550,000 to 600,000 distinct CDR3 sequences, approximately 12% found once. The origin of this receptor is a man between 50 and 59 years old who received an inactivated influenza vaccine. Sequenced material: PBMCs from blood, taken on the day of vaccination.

CDR3 DNA sequence: TGTGCCAGCAAGTCCGGGGAGGGGGTGGCTGAAGCTTTCTTT. Its translation is CASKSGEGVAEAFF. The chain has TRBV6-1 and TRBJ1-1, with D possibly matching TRBD1 (6 bases). This CDR3 is built from 14 residues. Germline CDR1 reads MNHNS; CDR2 reads SASEGT. Between the trimmed V and J ends, which lost 7 bases and 6 bases, there was a span of 18 bases.